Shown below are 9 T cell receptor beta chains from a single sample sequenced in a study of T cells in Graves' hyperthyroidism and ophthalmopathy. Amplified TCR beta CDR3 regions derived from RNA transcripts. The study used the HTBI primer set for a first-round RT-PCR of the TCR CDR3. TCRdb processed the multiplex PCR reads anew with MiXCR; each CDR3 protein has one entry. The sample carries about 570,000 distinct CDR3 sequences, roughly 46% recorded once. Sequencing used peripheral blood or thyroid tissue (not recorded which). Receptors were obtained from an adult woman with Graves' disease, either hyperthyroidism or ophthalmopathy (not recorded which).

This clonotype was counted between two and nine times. The CDR3, as DNA: TGCAGCGTTGTGGGGCAGGGAGAAGAGGGTGGCTACACCTTC. Its translation is CSVVGQGEEGGYTF. The V call is TRBV29-1, the J call TRBJ1-2; tentatively, D is TRBD1 (5 bases). V lost 4 bases to trimming and J lost 7 bases, with 19 bases between them. The V gene's germline CDR1 is SQVTM and CDR2 ANQGSEA. The length of the CDR3 is 14 residues. The entire variable domain, with the rest obtained from reference TRBV29-1 and TRBJ1-2, is as follows: SAVISQKPSRDICQRGTSLTIQCQVDSQVTMMFWYRQQPGQSLTLIATANQGSEATYESGFVIDKFPISRPNLTFSTLTVSNMSPEDSSIYLCSVVGQGEEGGYTFGSGTRLTVV.

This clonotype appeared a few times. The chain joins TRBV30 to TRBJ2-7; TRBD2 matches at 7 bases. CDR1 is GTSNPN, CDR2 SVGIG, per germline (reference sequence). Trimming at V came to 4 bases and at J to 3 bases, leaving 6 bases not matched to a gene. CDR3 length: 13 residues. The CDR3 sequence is CAWKGGPGYEQYF. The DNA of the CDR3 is TGTGCCTGGAAGGGAGGGCCGGGCTACGAGCAGTACTTC.

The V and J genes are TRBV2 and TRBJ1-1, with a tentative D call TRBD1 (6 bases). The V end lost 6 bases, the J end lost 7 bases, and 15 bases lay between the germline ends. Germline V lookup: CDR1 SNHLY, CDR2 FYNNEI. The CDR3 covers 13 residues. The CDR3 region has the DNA TGTGCCAGCAGCCCTGGGACACTGGGTGAAGCTTTCTTT. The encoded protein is CASSPGTLGEAFF.

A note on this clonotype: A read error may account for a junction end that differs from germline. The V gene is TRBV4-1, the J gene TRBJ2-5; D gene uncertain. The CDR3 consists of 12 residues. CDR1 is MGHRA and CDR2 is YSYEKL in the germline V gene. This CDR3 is CASRQYGETQNF. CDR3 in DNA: TGCGCCAGCAGACAATACGGAGAGACCCAGAACTTC.

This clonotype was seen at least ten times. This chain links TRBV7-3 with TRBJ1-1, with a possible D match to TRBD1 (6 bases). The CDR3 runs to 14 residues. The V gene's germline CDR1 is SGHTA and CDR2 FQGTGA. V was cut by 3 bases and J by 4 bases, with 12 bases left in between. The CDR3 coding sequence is TGTGCCAGCAGCTTGGGAACAGGGTCCACTGAAGCTTTCTTT. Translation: CASSLGTGSTEAFF.

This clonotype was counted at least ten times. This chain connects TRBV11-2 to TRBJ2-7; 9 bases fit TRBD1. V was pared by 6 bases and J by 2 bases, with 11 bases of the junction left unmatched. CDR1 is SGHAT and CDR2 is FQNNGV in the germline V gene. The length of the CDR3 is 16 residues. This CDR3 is CASSSYKGQGPYEQYF. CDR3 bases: TGTGCCAGCAGTTCTTACAAAGGACAGGGGCCCTACGAGCAGTACTTC.

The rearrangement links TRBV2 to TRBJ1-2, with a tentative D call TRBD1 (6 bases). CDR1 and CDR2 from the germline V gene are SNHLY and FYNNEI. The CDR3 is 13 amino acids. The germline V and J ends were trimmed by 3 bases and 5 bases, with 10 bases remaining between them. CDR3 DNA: TGTGCCAGCAGTGACTGGGGGCGGTATGGCTACACCTTC. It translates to CASSDWGRYGYTF.

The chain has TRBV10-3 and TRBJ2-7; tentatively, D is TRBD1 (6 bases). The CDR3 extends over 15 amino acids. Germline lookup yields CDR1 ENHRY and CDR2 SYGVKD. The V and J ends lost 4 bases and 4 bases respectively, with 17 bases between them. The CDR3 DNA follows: TGTGCCATCAGTGGGGCCGACAGGAACCCTTACGAGCAGTACTTC. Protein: CAISGADRNPYEQYF.

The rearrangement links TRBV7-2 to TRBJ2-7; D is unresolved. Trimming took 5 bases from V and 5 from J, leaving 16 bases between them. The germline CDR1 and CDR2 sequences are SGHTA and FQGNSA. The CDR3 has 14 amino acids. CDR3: CASSPPYGPHEQYF. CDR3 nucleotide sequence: TGTGCCAGCAGCCCCCCGTACGGGCCCCACGAGCAGTACTTC.